These 28 T cell receptor beta chains share one sample of origin, sequenced in a study of beta chain features in type 1 diabetes. The entirety of the isolated RNA underwent reverse transcription, so expressed TCRB transcripts were sequenced. TCRdb's copy holds only in-frame clones and misses some; the assay was immunoSEQ multiplex PCR. The sample contains hundreds of thousands of clones, 15% to 19% of which appear only once. Material: naive CD4+ T cells from blood. The receptor set was obtained from a man in his late teens or twenties in good health.

This chain connects TRBV15 to TRBJ2-4; tentatively, D is TRBD1 (6 bases). The V end lost 4 bases, the J end lost 8 bases, and 12 bases lay between the germline ends. The CDR3 extends over 13 amino acids. Germline loops: CDR1 LNHNV, CDR2 YYDKDF (reference sequence). The CDR3 region is CATSIGTLDIQYF. The DNA of the CDR3 is TGTGCCACCAGCATAGGGACATTGGACATTCAGTACTTC.

This clone was seen a handful of times. The chain has TRBV9 and TRBJ2-2; 9 nucleotides agree with TRBD2. From germline, CDR1 is SGDLS and CDR2 YYNGEE. The CDR3 contains 16 residues. V lost 4 bases to trimming and J lost 1 base; unmatched junction nucleotides: 5. This CDR3 reads CASSLSGRRNTGELFF. CDR3 coding DNA: TGTGCCAGCAGCCTCAGCGGGAGGAGGAACACCGGGGAGCTGTTTTTT.

This chain joins TRBV28 and TRBJ1-2; D uncertain. This CDR3 region has 11 residues. Germline lookup yields CDR1 MDHEN and CDR2 SYDVKM. Trimming pared 5 bases from V and 5 bases from J, leaving 6 bases between. DNA of the CDR3: TGTGCCAGCAGTCCCAAATATGGCTACACCTTC. As protein: CASSPKYGYTF.

The chain uses TRBV29-1 and TRBJ2-7; D perhaps matches TRBD2 (7 bases). Germline CDR1 SQVTM, CDR2 ANQGSEA. The CDR3 is 14 amino acids. The V end was cut by 7 bases, the J end by 6 bases, with 22 bases between. In DNA, the CDR3 is TGCAGCGGGGGGGCCGGGGGGATTTCGGGCGAGCAGTACTTC. Amino acids: CSGGAGGISGEQYF.

The chain combines TRBV28 with TRBJ2-5; 11 positions match TRBD2. The CDR3 runs to 14 residues. J gave up 5 bases and V 6 bases, and 5 bases lay outside the gene matches. Germline V gene data show CDR1 as MDHEN and CDR2 as SYDVKM. The DNA of the CDR3 is TGTGCCAGCAGGACTAGCGGGACATCGGAGACCCAGTACTTC. Translating gives CASRTSGTSETQYF.

Comment on this clone: Other DNA sequences in this sample translate to the same CDR3. This CDR3 is CASSSQGNTEAFF. DNA of the CDR3: TGTGCCAGCAGCTCCCAGGGAAACACTGAAGCTTTCTTT. The chain employs TRBV7-9 and TRBJ1-1; the D gene is possibly TRBD1 (5 bases). Germline lookup yields CDR1 SEHNR and CDR2 FQNEAQ (reference sequence). Between the trimmed V and J ends, which lost 4 bases and 2 bases, there was a span of 8 bases. This CDR3 contains 13 residues.

In this sample, this clone turned up a few times. The chain combines TRBV18 with TRBJ2-6; no firm D call. Germline V gene sequence: CDR1 KGHSH, CDR2 LQKENI. The CDR3 covers 15 residues. V lost 6 bases to trimming and J lost 0 bases, with 9 bases between them. This chain's CDR3 is CASSARNSGANVLTF. DNA of the CDR3: TGTGCCAGCTCCGCAAGAAACTCTGGGGCCAACGTCCTGACTTTC.

The chain employs TRBV28 and TRBJ1-1; 7 nucleotides agree with TRBD1. CDR1 and CDR2 from the germline V gene are MDHEN and SYDVKM. This CDR3 region has 14 residues. The V segment lost 5 bases and the J segment 0 bases; nucleotides outside the gene matches: 3. Written as DNA, the CDR3 is TGTGCCAGCAGTGTGGGACAGATGAACACTGAAGCTTTCTTT. It is translated as CASSVGQMNTEAFF.

The chain joins TRBV28 to TRBJ1-5, with D possibly being TRBD1 (6 bases). V lost 2 bases and J lost 1, with 18 bases in between. Germline CDR1 is MDHEN and CDR2 is SYDVKM. The CDR3 is 18 amino acids. The CDR3 sequence is CASSLNRVTTSSNQPQHF. CDR3 coding DNA: TGTGCCAGCAGTTTAAACAGGGTTACGACCTCGAGCAATCAGCCCCAGCATTTT.

V is TRBV11-1 and J is TRBJ2-5; the D is unclear. Trimming shortened V by 3 bases and J by 1 base, and 6 bases separated the two germline ends. This CDR3 has 13 amino acids. Per the germline V gene, CDR1 is SGHAT and CDR2 is FQDESV (reference sequence). CDR3 sequence reads: CASSFSFQETQYF. The CDR3 DNA reads TGTGCCAGCAGCTTTTCCTTCCAAGAGACCCAGTACTTC.

V is TRBV29-1 and J is TRBJ2-3; D may be TRBD1 (5 bases). The CDR3 is 14 amino acids. Trimming took off 6 bases at V and 4 bases at J, with 17 bases between the two ends. Germline loops: CDR1 SQVTM, CDR2 ANQGSEA. The CDR3 DNA reads TGCAGCGTCATCCTCCAGGGTAGATCAGATACGCAGTATTTT. It specifies CSVILQGRSDTQYF.

There are a few counts of this clone. In DNA form, the CDR3 reads TGTGCCACTAGATCGGAGGTGGGTGGAAACACCATATATTTT. Amino acid sequence: CATRSEVGGNTIYF. The chain employs TRBV10-3 and TRBJ1-3; D unclear. CDR1 and CDR2 from the germline V gene are ENHRY and SYGVKD. Deletions cut 10 bases from V and 3 bases from J, with 16 bases between. The CDR3 loop spans 14 amino acids.

The gene calls are TRBV18 and TRBJ1-4; D gene unclear. V was pared by 3 bases and J by 2 bases, with 7 bases between. CDR1 KGHSH and CDR2 LQKENI come from the germline V gene. The CDR3 extends over 14 amino acids. CDR3 protein: CASSPTVTNEKLFF. DNA for the CDR3: TGTGCCAGCTCACCGACCGTTACTAATGAAAAACTGTTTTTT.

The gene calls are TRBV11-2 and TRBJ2-5; no clear D. The V end lost 5 bases, the J end lost 5 bases, and 3 bases lay between the germline ends. The CDR3 runs 10 residues. Germline V CDR1 and CDR2: SGHAT, FQNNGV. The CDR3 region is CASSRETQYF. CDR3 DNA: TGTGCCAGCAGCAGGGAGACCCAGTACTTC.

As DNA, the CDR3 is TGCGCCAGCAGCCGGGGCCAAAGAGAGACCCAGTACTTC. Amino acid sequence: CASSRGQRETQYF. V and J are TRBV5-1 and TRBJ2-5; either TRBD1 or TRBD2 may supply D (5 bases each). CDR1 is SGHRS, CDR2 YFSETQ, per germline. The CDR3 totals 13 residues. V was cut by 4 bases and J by 4 bases, with 11 bases left in between.

The sample holds a few counts of this clone. This sequence joins TRBV5-1 and TRBJ2-7, with D tentatively TRBD2 (6 bases). The CDR3 contains 12 residues. Germline values: CDR1 SGHRS, CDR2 YFSETQ. V was clipped by 7 bases and J by 3 bases, with 11 bases between them. The CDR3 spells CASGSTSYEQYF. CDR3 DNA sequence: TGCGCCAGCGGATCGACTAGCTACGAGCAGTACTTC.

Remarks on this clone: The missing conserved phenylalanine or tryptophan at the end of this CDR3 makes a read error likely. The limits of the CDR3 on the DNA are not certain, so only TCRdb's listed CDR3 is given. J is TRBJ1-1 and V is TRBV19. Germline V lookup: CDR1 LNHDA, CDR2 SQIVND (reference sequence). Ends included, the CDR3 has 10 residues. The CDR3 protein is CASSISRGRG.

This clone showed up just once. J is TRBJ2-7 and V is TRBV6-1; no definite D call. Germline V gene data show CDR1 as MNHNS and CDR2 as SASEGT. The V and J ends lost 6 bases and 2 bases respectively, with 11 bases between them. The CDR3 runs 13 residues. The CDR3 sequence: CASRNDGTYEQYF. CDR3 nucleotide sequence: TGTGCCAGCAGGAACGACGGTACCTACGAGCAGTACTTC.

This clone was detected only a few times. V gene TRBV28 combines with J gene TRBJ2-3; 8 bases are shared with TRBD2. J was trimmed by 1 base and V by 6 bases; bases with no gene match: 6. Germline CDR1 is MDHEN and CDR2 is SYDVKM. The CDR3 is 15 residues long. The CDR3: CASSRLAGRTDTQYF. CDR3 nucleotide sequence: TGTGCCAGCAGCCGATTAGCGGGGCGCACAGATACGCAGTATTTT.

The V and J genes are TRBV9 and TRBJ2-1; D is unclear. With 2 bases removed from V and 9 bases from J, the gap between germline ends came to 12 bases. This CDR3 is built from 13 residues. In germline, CDR1 is SGDLS, CDR2 YYNGEE. This chain's CDR3 is CASSVEPGSEQFF. CDR3 bases: TGTGCCAGCAGCGTGGAACCGGGCAGTGAGCAGTTCTTC.

This chain links TRBV6-6 with TRBJ2-3; 9 bases are shared with TRBD1. Per the germline V gene, CDR1 is MNHNY and CDR2 is SVGAGI (reference sequence). This CDR3 has 16 residues. V was clipped by 8 bases and J by 3 bases; unmatched bases: 12. As DNA, the CDR3 is TGTGCCAGCGCGACGGCCGGGACAGGGAGGACAGATACGCAGTATTTT. It encodes CASATAGTGRTDTQYF.

On this clone: Different DNA sequences within this sample yield the same CDR3. The chain is built from TRBV5-1 and TRBJ1-1, with D unclear. CDR3 length: 14 amino acids. Germline loops: CDR1 SGHRS, CDR2 YFSETQ. The ends were cut back, 0 bases at V and 0 bases at J, with 6 bases in the middle. CDR3 in amino acids: CASSLARLNTEAFF. The CDR3 DNA reads TGCGCCAGCAGCTTGGCGCGGCTGAACACTGAAGCTTTCTTT.

The J gene is TRBJ2-1, the V gene TRBV5-6, with 7 bases fitting TRBD1. The CDR3 runs to 15 residues. The ends lost 0 bases at V and 12 bases at J; junction bases unmatched: 12. Germline V gene lookup returns CDR1 SGHDT and CDR2 YYEEEE. CDR3 coding DNA: TGTGCCAGCAGCTTGGCGGGACAGCCCCCCGTCGGGCAGTTCTTC. It encodes CASSLAGQPPVGQFF.

The chain links TRBV9 to TRBJ2-1; a weak D match, TRBD2 (6 bases). V lost 1 base, J lost 8 bases, and 22 bases lay in between. CDR3 length: 17 amino acids. Germline loops: CDR1 SGDLS, CDR2 YYNGEE. The CDR3 protein is CASSVLAGRQLGYEQFF. In DNA, the CDR3 is TGTGCCAGCAGCGTATTAGCAGGGAGGCAACTTGGATATGAGCAGTTCTTC.

The genes are TRBV21-1 and TRBJ1-2. TRBV21-1 represents a pseudogene. CDR3 length: 18 amino acids. CDR3 sequence: CASSTKGGSRDINYGYTF. The CDR3 DNA sequence: TGTGCCAGCAGCACAAAGGGTGGCTCCAGAGACATTAACTATGGCTACACCTTC.

This clone was seen only a few times. The rearrangement uses TRBV7-2 and TRBJ2-3; 13 bases map to TRBD2. CDR3 length: 16 amino acids. V trimming: 5 bases; J trimming: 4 bases; junction bases outside the gene matches: 6. Germline CDR1 SGHTA, CDR2 FQGNSA. The CDR3, as DNA: TGTGCCAGCAGCAAAGGAACTAGCGGGAGGGCAGATACGCAGTATTTT. Translated: CASSKGTSGRADTQYF.

This chain uses TRBV13 with TRBJ2-1; D is perhaps TRBD1 or TRBD2 (6 bases each). Trimming left V 7 bases short and J 8 bases short, with 24 bases between. CDR1 and CDR2 (germline): PRHDT, FYEKMQ (reference sequence). CDR3 size: 16 residues. As DNA, the CDR3 is TGTGCCAGCAACCTAGGAGGGGGACTGGCCATAGATGAGCAGTTCTTC. Its protein is CASNLGGGLAIDEQFF. The full variable domain, rest sourced from reference TRBV13 and TRBJ2-1, is AAGVIQSPRHLIKEKRETATLKCYPIPRHDTVYWYQQGPGQDPQFLISFYEKMQSDKGSIPDRFSAQQFSDYHSELNMSSLELGDSALYFCASNLGGGLAIDEQFFGPGTRLTVL.

The rearrangement joins TRBV9 to TRBJ2-2; no clear D. The ends were cut back, 3 bases at V and 1 base at J, with 4 bases in the middle. The CDR3 contains 13 residues. Germline assignment: CDR1 SGDLS and CDR2 YYNGEE. CDR3 sequence (DNA): TGTGCCAGCAGCGAGAGGAACACCGGGGAGCTGTTTTTT. Its translation: CASSERNTGELFF.